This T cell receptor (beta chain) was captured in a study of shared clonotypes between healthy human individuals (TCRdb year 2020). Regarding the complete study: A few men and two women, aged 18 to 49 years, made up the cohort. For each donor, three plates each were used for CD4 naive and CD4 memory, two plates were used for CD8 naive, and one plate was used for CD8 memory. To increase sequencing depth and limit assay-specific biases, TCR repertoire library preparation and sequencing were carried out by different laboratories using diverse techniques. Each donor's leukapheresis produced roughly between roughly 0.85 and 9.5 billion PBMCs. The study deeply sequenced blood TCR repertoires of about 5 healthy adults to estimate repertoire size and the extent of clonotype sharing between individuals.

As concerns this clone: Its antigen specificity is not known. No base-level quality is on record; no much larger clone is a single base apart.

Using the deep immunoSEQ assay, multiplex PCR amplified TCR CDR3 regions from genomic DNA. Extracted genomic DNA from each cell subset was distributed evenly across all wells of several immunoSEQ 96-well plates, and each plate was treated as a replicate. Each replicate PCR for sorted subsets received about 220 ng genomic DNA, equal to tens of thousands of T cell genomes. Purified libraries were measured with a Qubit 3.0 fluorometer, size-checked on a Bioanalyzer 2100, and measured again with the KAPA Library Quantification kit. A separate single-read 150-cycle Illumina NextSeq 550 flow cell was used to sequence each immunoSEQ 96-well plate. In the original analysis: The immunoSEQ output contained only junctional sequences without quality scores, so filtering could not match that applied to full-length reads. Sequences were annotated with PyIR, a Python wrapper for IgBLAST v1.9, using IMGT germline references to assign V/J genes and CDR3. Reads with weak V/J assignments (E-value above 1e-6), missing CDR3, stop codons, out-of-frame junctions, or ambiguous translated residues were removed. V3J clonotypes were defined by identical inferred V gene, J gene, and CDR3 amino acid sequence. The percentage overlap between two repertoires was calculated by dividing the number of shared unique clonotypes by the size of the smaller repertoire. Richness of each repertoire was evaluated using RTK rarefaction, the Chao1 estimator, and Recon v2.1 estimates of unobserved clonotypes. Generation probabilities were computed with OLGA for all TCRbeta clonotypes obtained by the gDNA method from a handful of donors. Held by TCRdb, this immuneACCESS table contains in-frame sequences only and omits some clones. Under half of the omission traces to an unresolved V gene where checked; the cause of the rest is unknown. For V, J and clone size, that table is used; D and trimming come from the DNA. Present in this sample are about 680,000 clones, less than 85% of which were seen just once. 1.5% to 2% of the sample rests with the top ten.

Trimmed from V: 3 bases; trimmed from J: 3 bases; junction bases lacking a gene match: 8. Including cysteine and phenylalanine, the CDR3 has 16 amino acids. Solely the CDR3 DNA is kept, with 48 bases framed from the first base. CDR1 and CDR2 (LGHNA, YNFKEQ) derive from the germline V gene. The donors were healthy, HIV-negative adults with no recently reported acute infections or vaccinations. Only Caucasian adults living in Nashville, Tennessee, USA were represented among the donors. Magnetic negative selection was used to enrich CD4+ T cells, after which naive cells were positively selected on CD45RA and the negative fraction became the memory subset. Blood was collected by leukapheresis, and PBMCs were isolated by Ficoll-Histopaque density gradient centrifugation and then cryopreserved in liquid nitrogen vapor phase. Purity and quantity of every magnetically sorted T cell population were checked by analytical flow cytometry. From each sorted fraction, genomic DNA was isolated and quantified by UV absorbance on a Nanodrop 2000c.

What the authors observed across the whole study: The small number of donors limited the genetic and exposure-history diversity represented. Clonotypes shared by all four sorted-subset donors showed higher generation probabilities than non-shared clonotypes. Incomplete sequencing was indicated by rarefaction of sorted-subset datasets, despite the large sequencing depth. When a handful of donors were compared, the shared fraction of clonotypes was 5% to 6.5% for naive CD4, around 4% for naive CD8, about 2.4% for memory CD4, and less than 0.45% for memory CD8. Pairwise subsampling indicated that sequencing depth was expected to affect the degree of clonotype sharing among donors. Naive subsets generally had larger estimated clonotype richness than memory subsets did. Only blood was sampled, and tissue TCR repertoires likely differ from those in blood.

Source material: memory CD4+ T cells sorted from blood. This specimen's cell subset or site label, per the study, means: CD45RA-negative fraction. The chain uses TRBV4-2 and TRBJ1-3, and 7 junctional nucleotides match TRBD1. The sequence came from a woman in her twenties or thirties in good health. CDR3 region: CASSQDLTGFGNTIYF. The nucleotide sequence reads TGTGCCAGCAGCCAGGATCTGACAGGGTTTGGAAACACCATATATTTT.